The 11 T cell receptor beta chains listed next were all sequenced from one sample in a study of blood T cell repertoires in COVID-19. Sequenced by immunoSEQ multiplex PCR; TCRdb stores in-frame clones only, minus some. The sample has 350,000 or so clones; 88% are singletons. The specimen sequenced was PBMCs or T cells enriched from blood (not recorded which). The source of these receptors is a woman aged 30 to 39 who had been exposed to COVID-19.

V and J are TRBV28 and TRBJ1-1; D is undetermined. V lost 7 bases and J lost 10, with 13 bases in between. The V gene's germline CDR1 is MDHEN and CDR2 SYDVKM. The CDR3 has 11 residues. DNA of the CDR3: TGTGCCAGCACGAGAGGCCCCAGAGCTTTCTTT. Translation: CASTRGPRAFF.

The V gene is TRBV19, the J gene TRBJ1-2; no clear D gene. Per germline, CDR1 LNHDA and CDR2 SQIVND (reference sequence). V shed 2 bases and J shed 4 bases, with 14 bases lying between them. This CDR3 spans 15 amino acids. The CDR3 sequence is CASSISRVEGYGYTF. DNA of the CDR3: TGTGCCAGTAGTATATCACGGGTTGAAGGCTATGGCTACACCTTC. Drawing the rest from reference TRBV19 and TRBJ1-2, the complete variable domain is DGGITQSPKYLFRKEGQNVTLSCEQNLNHDAMYWYRQDPGQGLRLIYYSQIVNDFQKGDIAEGYSVSREKKESFPLTVTSAQKNPTAFYLCASSISRVEGYGYTFGSGTRLTVV.

The V call is TRBV12-5, the J call TRBJ1-5; possible D gene TRBD1, 5 bases. The CDR3 is 17 amino acids. Germline V CDR1 and CDR2: LGHNT, FRNRAP. Trimming took off 5 bases at V and 1 base at J, with 18 bases between the two ends. The CDR3 reads CASGLLGQGVSNQPQHF. The CDR3, as DNA: TGTGCTAGTGGTCTCCTCGGGCAGGGTGTGAGCAATCAGCCCCAGCATTTT.

The genes are TRBV28 and TRBJ1-5, with 9 bases fitting TRBD1. Germline values: CDR1 MDHEN, CDR2 SYDVKM. The trim removed 5 bases at V and 1 base at J, leaving 3 bases unmatched. The length of the CDR3 is 15 residues. The CDR3 DNA follows: TGTGCCAGCAGTGAGGGACAGGGAAGCAATCAGCCCCAGCATTTT. Translating it yields CASSEGQGSNQPQHF. Using reference TRBV28 and TRBJ1-5 for the parts outside the CDR3, the full variable domain is DVKVTQSSRYLVKRTGEKVFLECVQDMDHENMFWYRQDPGLGLRLIYFSYDVKMKEKGDIPEGYSVSREKKERFSLILESASTNQTSMYLCASSEGQGSNQPQHFGDGTRLSIL.

The J gene is TRBJ1-1, the V gene TRBV5-6; 9 bases line up with TRBD1. Germline V gene data show CDR1 as SGHDT and CDR2 as YYEEEE. Trimming at V came to 5 bases and at J to 5 bases, leaving 10 bases not matched to a gene. The CDR3 is 15 amino acids. The CDR3 DNA follows: TGTGCCAGCAGTACAGGGGGCCCATTAGGGACTGAAGCTTTCTTT. Translation: CASSTGGPLGTEAFF. Using reference TRBV5-6 and TRBJ1-1 for the parts outside the CDR3, the full variable domain is DAGVTQSPTHLIKTRGQQVTLRCSPKSGHDTVSWYQQALGQGPQFIFQYYEEEERQRGNFPDRFSGHQFPNYSSELNVNALLLGDSALYLCASSTGGPLGTEAFFGQGTRLTVV.

The chain couples TRBV11-1 to TRBJ1-6, with no clear D. Trimming took 6 bases from V and 0 from J, leaving 12 bases between them. CDR1 and CDR2 from the germline V gene are SGHAT and FQDESV (reference sequence). The CDR3 loop spans 16 amino acids. DNA for the CDR3: TGTGCCAGCAGACCTGACGCGGGCTCCTATAATTCACCCCTCCACTTT. Protein product: CASRPDAGSYNSPLHF.

V gene TRBV5-1 combines with J gene TRBJ2-1, with 13 bases lining up with TRBD2. Per germline, CDR1 SGHRS and CDR2 YFSETQ. There are 15 residues in the CDR3. The junction had 7 bases not matched to a gene; V was cut back by 5 bases and J by 8 bases. The CDR3, as DNA: TGCGCCAGCAGGCCGGGACTAGCGGGAAGCGATGAGCAGTTCTTC. Protein product: CASRPGLAGSDEQFF. Full variable domain (missing parts from reference TRBV5-1 and TRBJ2-1): KAGVTQTPRYLIKTRGQQVTLSCSPISGHRSVSWYQQTPGQGLQFLFEYFSETQRNKGNFPGRFSGRQFSNSRSEMNVSTLELGDSALYLCASRPGLAGSDEQFFGPGTRLTVL.

This chain uses TRBV7-2 with TRBJ2-7; 8 bases agree with TRBD1. The CDR3 runs to 14 residues. Germline CDR1 SGHTA, CDR2 FQGNSA. Trimming took 3 bases from V and 1 from J; bases not matched to a gene: 2. The CDR3 nucleotides are TGTGCCAGCAGCTTCCGACAGGGGTCCTACGAGCAGTACTTC. This translates into CASSFRQGSYEQYF.

The chain joins TRBV9 to TRBJ1-6; D remains ambiguous. The V end lost 1 base, the J end lost 5 bases, and 10 bases lay between the germline ends. This CDR3 has 15 residues. Germline CDR1 reads SGDLS; CDR2 reads YYNGEE. The CDR3 nucleotides read TGTGCCAGCAGCGTACTTGGTCAGAATAATTCACCCCTCCACTTT. This sequence encodes CASSVLGQNNSPLHF.

The gene calls are TRBV5-1 and TRBJ1-6; 12 positions match TRBD1. The CDR3 contains 15 residues. Trimming took 1 base from V and 10 from J; bases not matched to a gene: 3. Germline-derived CDR1 and CDR2 are SGHRS and YFSETQ. CDR3 amino acids: CASSLFGTGGSPLHF. CDR3 in DNA: TGCGCCAGCAGCTTGTTTGGGACAGGGGGCTCACCCCTCCACTTT.

The chain joins TRBV10-3 to TRBJ2-7; 9 bases line up with TRBD1. The CDR3 contains 13 residues. The V segment lost 5 bases and the J segment 7 bases; nucleotides outside the gene matches: 6. Germline CDR1 reads ENHRY; CDR2 reads SYGVKD. This CDR3 reads CAISLQGADEQYF. CDR3 DNA: TGTGCCATCAGTCTACAGGGGGCGGATGAGCAGTACTTC.